These 10 T cell receptor beta chains were sequenced from one sample in a study of blood T cell repertoires in COVID-19 (dated by TCRdb to 2018 to 2020). Receptors were amplified or captured by the immunoSEQ multiplex PCR assay. This immuneACCESS table, as held by TCRdb, lists in-frame sequences with V and J called but not all clones. Of the missing ones, under half trace to an unresolved V gene in checked studies; the others have no known cause. Recorded for this sample are fewer than 300,000 clones; roughly 90% of them occurred a single time. The top ten hold roughly 4% of the sample. The sequencing sample was made of peripheral blood. These receptors came from a man aged 55 to 70 who had recovered from COVID-19.

This clone was recorded once. This chain uses TRBV27 with TRBJ2-7, with D possibly being TRBD2 (6 bases). Between the trimmed V and J ends, which lost 6 bases and 0 bases, there was a span of 12 bases. This CDR3 is 14 amino acids long. Germline values: CDR1 MNHEY, CDR2 SMNVEV (reference sequence). CDR3 region: CASRTGLSSYEQYF. For the CDR3, the DNA is TGTGCCAGCAGGACGGGACTGAGCTCCTACGAGCAGTACTTC.

V gene TRBV7-9 combines with J gene TRBJ1-2; 7 bases line up with TRBD1. With 5 bases clipped from V and 3 bases from J, the junction kept 9 bases outside the gene matches. CDR1 and CDR2 from the germline V gene are SEHNR and FQNEAQ (reference sequence). This CDR3 is built from 15 residues. CDR3 coding DNA: TGTGCCAGCAGCGTTACCAGGGGGACTGACTATGGCTACACCTTC. Translating it yields CASSVTRGTDYGYTF. The complete variable domain, with remaining parts taken from reference TRBV7-9 and TRBJ1-2, reads DTGVSQNPRHKITKRGQNVTFRCDPISEHNRLYWYRQTLGQGPEFLTYFQNEAQLEKSRLLSDRFSAERPKGSFSTLEIQRTEQGDSAMYLCASSVTRGTDYGYTFGSGTRLTVV.

Written as DNA, the CDR3 is TGTGCCAGCAGCCTACGACAGGGGAGGGAGACCCAGTACTTC. Protein product: CASSLRQGRETQYF. V usage is TRBV3-1 (or the pseudogene TRBV3-2) and J usage is TRBJ2-5; 8 positions match TRBD1. The CDR3 has 14 residues. Germline values: CDR1 LGHDT, CDR2 YNNKEL (reference sequence). Trimming removed 4 bases from V and 5 bases from J; junction bases left unmatched: 6.

The rearrangement uses TRBV5-8 and TRBJ1-5; 11 bases match TRBD1. Looked up from germline, CDR1 is SGHTS and CDR2 is YDEGEE. After removal of 4 bases from V and 5 bases from J, the junction contained 5 bases not matched to a gene. The CDR3 sequence is 15 residues long. The CDR3 loop reads CASSLGTGGYQPQHF. CDR3 coding DNA: TGTGCCAGCAGCCTTGGGACAGGGGGGTATCAGCCCCAGCATTTT.

This chain connects TRBV25-1 to TRBJ2-2, with TRBD2 matching over 7 bases. The germline CDR1 and CDR2 sequences are MGHDK and SYGVNS. This CDR3 contains 17 residues. V lost 6 bases to trimming and J lost 0 bases; unmatched junction nucleotides: 10. In DNA, the CDR3 is TGTGCCAGCAGCAGTCGGGGCGGGGGAGCGAACACCGGGGAGCTGTTTTTT. This codes for CASSSRGGGANTGELFF.

The gene calls are TRBV27 and TRBJ1-5; D is unclear. Trimming removed 1 base from V and 4 bases from J, with 8 bases in between. This CDR3 spans 14 amino acids. The germline CDR1 and CDR2 sequences are MNHEY and SMNVEV (reference sequence). The CDR3 loop is CASSLWGGNQPQHF. CDR3 coding DNA: TGTGCCAGCAGTTTATGGGGAGGGAATCAGCCCCAGCATTTT.

The chain recombines TRBV5-1 with TRBJ1-3; no clear D. Trimming removed 1 base at V and 2 bases at J, with 10 bases between. This CDR3 is 15 amino acids long. Germline V CDR1 and CDR2: SGHRS, YFSETQ. The CDR3 DNA reads TGCGCCAGCAGCTTGACAGTCCTCCCTGGAAACACCATATATTTT. Protein: CASSLTVLPGNTIYF.

This clone was seen more than once but under ten times. The chain couples TRBV6-5 to TRBJ1-3; TRBD1 might be the D (5 bases). The CDR3 sequence is 15 residues long. The V and J ends lost 7 bases and 0 bases respectively, with 13 bases between them. Germline V gene lookup returns CDR1 MNHEY and CDR2 SVGAGI. CDR3 residues: CASIAGTGSGNTIYF. CDR3 sequence (DNA): TGTGCCAGCATCGCAGGGACTGGCTCTGGAAACACCATATATTTT.

The chain uses TRBV10-2 and TRBJ2-7, with D tentatively TRBD1 (5 bases). The germline CDR1 and CDR2 sequences are WSHSY and SAAADI. Trimming removed 0 bases from V and 2 bases from J, with 5 bases in between. This CDR3 has 13 residues. The CDR3 reads CASSESGPYEQYF. CDR3 in DNA: TGCGCCAGCAGTGAGTCGGGGCCCTACGAGCAGTACTTC.

The chain recombines TRBV5-5 with TRBJ2-7; D is undetermined. Germline lookup yields CDR1 SGHKS and CDR2 YYEKEE (reference sequence). The CDR3 length is 15 residues. Trimming left V 0 bases short and J 2 bases short, with 12 bases between. The CDR3 nucleotides are TGTGCCAGCAGCTTGGCCGATAATCCGGCCTACGAGCAGTACTTC. Translated: CASSLADNPAYEQYF. The whole variable domain, filled in from reference TRBV5-5 and TRBJ2-7, reads DAGVTQSPTHLIKTRGQQVTLRCSPISGHKSVSWYQQVLGQGPQFIFQYYEKEERGRGNFPDRFSARQFPNYSSELNVNALLLGDSALYLCASSLADNPAYEQYFGPGTRLTVT.